Listed below are T cell receptor beta chains from one sample, sequenced in a study of T cell repertoires in cytomegalovirus infection. TCRdb recomputed calls from the reads with MiXCR, one row per CDR3 protein. This table has about 500,000 distinct CDR3 sequences, 30% to 35% appearing once. No cognate antigen is known for these TCRs. The sequenced sample was cultured PBMCs, obtained from culture after CMV antigen stimulation. The receptors shown here come from a human donor in good health (CMV status not recorded). Some clones in this sample may be carry-over from other donors' samples. The CDR3 runs from the conserved cysteine through the conserved F or W. A D gene is named only where the DNA matches it firmly. Not every row has a clone size; where given, it reads once, few, many or a size class.

TRBJ1-1 NA few TRBV30 TGTGCCTGGAGCGTTAGGGGGGACACTGAAGCTTTCTTT CAWSVRGDTEAFF
TRBJ1-1 NA NA TRBV6-1 TGTGCCAGCAGTGAAACAGGGCTGAGGACTGAAGCTTTCTTT CASSETGLRTEAFF
TRBJ1-3 NA NA TRBV10-1 TGCGCCAGCAGCCCGGTCCGGGCGGGAAACACCATATATTTT CASSPVRAGNTIYF
TRBJ2-5 NA NA TRBV24-1 TGTGCCACCAGTGACCCGGACGGTCCTGCCGAGACCCAGTACTTC CATSDPDGPAETQYF
TRBJ2-2 TRBD2 many TRBV7-2 TGTGCCAGCAGCTTAGGCGGGAGTGGCACCGGGGAGCTGTTTTTT CASSLGGSGTGELFF
TRBJ2-2 NA many TRBV12-3/TRBV12-4 TGTGCCAGCAGTTTAACTGGGAACACCGGGGAGCTGTTTTTT CASSLTGNTGELFF
TRBJ1-1 TRBD1 NA TRBV6-5 TGTGCCAGCAGCCTTCCGTACGACAGGGGGCCTAAGGAAACTGAAGCTTTCTTT CASSLPYDRGPKETEAFF
TRBJ1-5 NA NA TRBV6-6 TGTGCCAGCAGTTACAGGGGATCCGGCAATCAGCCCCAGCATTTT CASSYRGSGNQPQHF
TRBJ2-7 NA NA TRBV11-3 TGTGCCAAGCGCGTGGGGGAGCCCTACGAGCAGTACTTC CAKRVGEPYEQYF
TRBJ1-2 NA few TRBV11-1 TGTGCCAGCAGCTCACACAGGATCCGGGACTATGGCTACACCTTC CASSSHRIRDYGYTF
TRBJ1-2 NA NA TRBV12-3/TRBV12-4 TGTGCCAGCAGTTCCCCTCCGGCTAACTATGGCTACGCCTTC CASSSPPANYGYAF
TRBJ1-1 NA few TRBV12-3/TRBV12-4 TGTGCCAGCAACCTAGGGGGGCCCACTGAAGCTTTCTTT CASNLGGPTEAFF
TRBJ2-1 NA NA TRBV7-6 TGTGCCAGCAGCTTAGCGGGAGTTGGAAGGTTC CASSLAGVGRF
TRBJ2-7 NA few TRBV7-9 TGTGCCAGCAGCTTATTGGCAGGGAGCTACGAGCAGTACTTC CASSLLAGSYEQYF
TRBJ2-7 NA NA TRBV5-4 TGTGCCAGCAGCTTGTCAGGCACGACCTACGAGCAGTACTTC CASSLSGTTYEQYF
TRBJ1-3 NA NA TRBV28 TGTGCCAGCAGTTTCGAAGGGTCCGGAAACACCATATATTTT CASSFEGSGNTIYF
TRBJ2-2 NA few TRBV5-4 TGTGCCAGCAGTAACACGGACCCCGGGGAGCTGTTTTTT CASSNTDPGELFF
TRBJ1-4 TRBD1 NA TRBV5-4 TGTGCCAGCAGCGTGGGACAGAATGAAAAACTGTTTTTT CASSVGQNEKLFF
TRBJ2-3 TRBD2 few TRBV19 TGTGCCAGTAGTGCCATAGCGGGAGGCGCAGATACGCAGTATTTT CASSAIAGGADTQYF
TRBJ2-1 TRBD2 NA TRBV6-2/TRBV6-3 TGTGCCAGCGGTATGACTAGCGAGTATGAGCAGTTCTTC CASGMTSEYEQFF
TRBJ1-1 NA NA TRBV12-3/TRBV12-4 TGTGCCAGCATTGTACGGGGGATGACTGAAGCTTTCTTT CASIVRGMTEAFF
TRBJ1-5 NA few TRBV28 TGTGCCAGCCACCTCGATAGCAATCAGCCCCAGCATTTT CASHLDSNQPQHF
TRBJ2-7 TRBD1 few TRBV7-6 TGTGCCAGCAGCTCTGACAGGGGGCTATACGAGCAGTACTTC CASSSDRGLYEQYF
TRBJ2-7 NA few TRBV20-1 TGCAGTGCTACACCTGGGGTCTTGTCCTACGAGCAGTACTTC CSATPGVLSYEQYF
TRBJ2-7 TRBD1 many TRBV12-5 TGTGCTAGTGCCGAAGAAGCGGGACAGGGGGCCGAGCAGTACTTC CASAEEAGQGAEQYF
TRBJ2-1 TRBD2 NA TRBV7-8 TGTGCCAGCAGCCCTGCCCTAGCGGCGTCGGCAAATGAGCAGTTCTTC CASSPALAASANEQFF
TRBJ2-1 TRBD2 few TRBV20-1 TGCAGTGCTTCCGGACTAGCGGGAGGGGGCAACTCCTACAATGAGCAGTTCTTC CSASGLAGGGNSYNEQFF
TRBJ2-3 NA few TRBV7-9 TGTGCCAGCAGGGGACCTAGTTTCAAGGATTGGAGCACAGATACGCAGTATTTT CASRGPSFKDWSTDTQYF
TRBJ2-2 TRBD2 few TRBV12-3/TRBV12-4 TGTGCCAGCAGTTTTAGGCCAGCGGGAGGAACCGGGGAGCTGTTTTTT CASSFRPAGGTGELFF
TRBJ2-5 NA many TRBV7-8 TGTGCCAGCAGCTTAGCCCCCCCGCGGTGGGGTCGAGAGACCCAGTACTTC CASSLAPPRWGRETQYF
TRBJ2-1 TRBD2 NA TRBV6-6 TGTGCCAGCAGTTACGGAGCGGGAGGGACCTACAATGAGCAGTTCTTC CASSYGAGGTYNEQFF
TRBJ1-2 NA NA TRBV4-3 TGCGCCAGCAGCCAAGATGCGGGGCGAACTGACTATGGCTACACCTTC CASSQDAGRTDYGYTF
TRBJ2-1 TRBD2 NA TRBV6-2/TRBV6-3 TGTGCCAGCAGAACCGGGGGGAGCTCCTACAATGAGCAGTTCTTC CASRTGGSSYNEQFF
TRBJ2-1 NA few TRBV19 TGTGCCAGTACCCTTTCAGGTAGCTACAATGAGCAGTTCTTC CASTLSGSYNEQFF
TRBJ2-3 NA NA TRBV7-3 TGTGCCAGCAGTACAAGCACAGATACGCAGTATTTT CASSTSTDTQYF
TRBJ2-3 NA NA TRBV5-5 TGTGCCAGCAGCTTTTGGACAGATCCAGATACGCAGTATTTT CASSFWTDPDTQYF
TRBJ2-7 TRBD2 few TRBV4-1 TGCGCCAGCAGCCAAGAAACTAGCGGGAGCGACGAGCAGTACTTC CASSQETSGSDEQYF
TRBJ2-3 NA few TRBV7-2 TGTGCCAGCAGCTCTGTAATGGGTACGCAGTATTTT CASSSVMGTQYF
TRBJ2-1 NA NA TRBV28 TGTGCCAGCAGTTTTTTGAGGGCTAGCAATGAGCAGTTCTTC CASSFLRASNEQFF
TRBJ2-7 NA NA TRBV7-2 TGTGCCAGCAGCTTAGCGCATGGGCGGGAATTGGGCTACGAGCAGTACTTC CASSLAHGRELGYEQYF
TRBJ2-1 TRBD2 NA TRBV7-8 TGTGCCAGCAGCTTAGAACCTAGCGGGAACCTTAGGCAGTTCTTC CASSLEPSGNLRQFF
TRBJ2-5 NA NA TRBV7-2 TGTGCCAGCAGCTCCGGACTGAAAGAGACCCAGTACTTC CASSSGLKETQYF
TRBJ2-3 NA NA TRBV24-1 TGTGCCACCAGTGATTTCTTCGAGGGAAGCACAGATACGCAGTATTTT CATSDFFEGSTDTQYF
TRBJ2-1 NA NA TRBV5-4 TGTGCCAGCAGCTTGACTCCTCGCGCGGGGCGGGACCACAATGAGCAGTTCTTC CASSLTPRAGRDHNEQFF